The present T cell receptor (beta chain) was sequenced within a study of blood T cell repertoires in COVID-19. Study information: Material from acute and convalescent COVID-19 was sourced from the United States, Italy and Spain.

How the authors handled the data: Estimates of nucleated cell counts were drawn from the amplification of reference gene primers. Sequencing used immunoSEQ multiplex PCR; TCRdb keeps in-frame clones, though not all of them. That table gives V, J and clone size, and the DNA gave D and trimming. The table lists about 220,000 clones, 84% of them singletons. The V and J ends lost 3 bases and 2 bases respectively, with 8 bases between them. The CDR3 runs 13 residues. The germline V gene has CDR1 SGDLS and CDR2 YYNGEE. This chain joins TRBV9 and TRBJ1-2, with D maybe TRBD1 (5 bases). The receptor comes from a man between 40 and 49 years old who had recovered from COVID-19. Sample: peripheral blood. The CDR3 DNA sequence: TGTGCCAGCAGCGATCGGGGGAACTATGGCTACACCTTC. It yields the protein CASSDRGNYGYTF.